These 14 T cell receptor beta chains were sequenced from one sample in a study of human T cells and chemical hapten exposure. Time point meaning: patch test 1, 2 weeks after DPC sensitization. Treatment: therapeutic diphenylcyclopropenone sensitization with weekly scalp DPC. Total RNA was isolated from whole blood that had not been fractionated. TCRdb reprocessed the RACE reads via MiXCR and lists one record per CDR3 protein. The sample lists about 35,000 distinct CDR3 sequences, 5% to 8% occurring once. The material sequenced was whole blood, taken in connection with sensitization to the hapten diphenylcyclopropenone (DPC). These receptors all come from a woman between 25 and 40 years old with alopecia areata. Some clones in this sample may be carry-over from other donors' samples.

This clonotype was detected ten times or more. The V call is TRBV12-3 or TRBV12-4, the J call TRBJ2-3, with D uncertain. Trimming removed 6 bases at V and 8 bases at J, with 9 bases between. This CDR3 is built from 11 residues. The CDR3 nucleotides are TGTGCCAGCAGCCCGTTAGGTACGCAGTATTTT. Translated, it gives CASSPLGTQYF.

This clonotype was seen many times. This sequence joins TRBV20-1 and TRBJ2-7; possibly TRBD1 for D (5 bases). The CDR3 consists of 13 residues. Germline lookup yields CDR1 DFQATT and CDR2 SNEGSKA (reference sequence). V lost 6 bases and J lost 2, with 14 bases in between. In DNA form, the CDR3 reads TGCAGTGCGACCGGCAGGGTCACCTACGAGCAGTACTTC. It yields the protein CSATGRVTYEQYF.

The chain couples TRBV12-3 or TRBV12-4 to TRBJ2-5; TRBD2 agrees at 10 bases. After removal of 2 bases from V and 4 bases from J, the junction contained 10 bases not matched to a gene. This CDR3 spans 17 amino acids. The CDR3 here is CASSLRLAGVLSETQYF. The CDR3 bases are TGTGCCAGCAGTTTACGCCTAGCGGGGGTATTGTCAGAGACCCAGTACTTC.

The table lists this clonotype with many counts. J is TRBJ2-7 and V is TRBV24-1; possibly TRBD2 for D (6 bases). With 0 bases removed from V and 4 bases from J, the gap between germline ends came to 6 bases. The CDR3 consists of 13 residues. The germline gives CDR1 KGHDR, CDR2 SFDVKD. The chain's CDR3 is CATSDLGGYEQYF. The DNA of the CDR3 is TGTGCCACCAGTGATTTGGGAGGGTACGAGCAGTACTTC.

This clonotype appeared many times. The chain uses TRBV7-6 and TRBJ1-5; the D is unclear. Trimming pared 2 bases from V and 0 bases from J, leaving 2 bases between. Germline V gene data show CDR1 as SGHVS and CDR2 as FNYEAQ. The CDR3 has 13 residues. Here the CDR3 reads CASSLRSNQPQHF. CDR3 nucleotide sequence: TGTGCCAGCAGCTTACGTAGCAATCAGCCCCAGCATTTT.

This sequence joins TRBV19 and TRBJ2-7, with 8 bases aligning to TRBD2. The CDR3 is made up of 15 amino acids. CDR1 and CDR2 from the germline V gene are LNHDA and SQIVND (reference sequence). Germline trimming cut 2 bases from V and 1 base from J; bases unmatched to any gene: 4. CDR3 DNA: TGTGCCAGTAGTATATTAAGCGGGGGATCCTACGAGCAGTACTTC. This sequence encodes CASSILSGGSYEQYF.

This clonotype was detected many times. This chain joins TRBV7-9 and TRBJ2-7; perhaps TRBD1 as D (6 bases). The CDR3 consists of 14 residues. Germline V gives CDR1 SEHNR, CDR2 FQNEAQ (reference sequence). V dropped 1 base and J dropped 5 bases, with 12 bases sitting between them. CDR3 coding DNA: TGTGCCAGCAGCTTAGGTGGACAGTGGGACGAGCAGTACTTC. Amino acids: CASSLGGQWDEQYF.

The J gene is TRBJ1-6, the V gene TRBV28, with a weak D call TRBD1 (6 bases). Trimming left V 2 bases short and J 0 bases short, with 8 bases between. The CDR3 spans 16 residues. Germline CDR1 MDHEN, CDR2 SYDVKM. The CDR3 spells CASSLLGASYNSPLHF. In nucleotides, the CDR3 is TGTGCCAGCAGTTTACTGGGGGCCTCCTATAATTCACCCCTCCACTTT.

This clonotype was counted many times. The chain employs TRBV7-2 and TRBJ2-6; D is perhaps TRBD1 (5 bases). The length of the CDR3 is 15 residues. Between the trimmed V and J ends, which lost 5 bases and 3 bases, there was a span of 11 bases. Germline lookup yields CDR1 SGHTA and CDR2 FQGNSA. CDR3 residues: CASSPQGSGANVLTF. DNA for the CDR3: TGTGCCAGCAGCCCTCAGGGAAGTGGGGCCAACGTCCTGACTTTC.

There are a few counts of this clonotype. The chain joins TRBV6-5 to TRBJ1-3; perhaps TRBD1 as D (6 bases). CDR1 is MNHEY and CDR2 is SVGAGI in the germline V gene. Trimming pared 0 bases from V and 2 bases from J, leaving 8 bases between. This CDR3 region has 15 residues. CDR3 DNA sequence: TGTGCCAGCAGTTACTCGCAGGGGCCTGGAAACACCATATATTTT. This sequence encodes CASSYSQGPGNTIYF.

This clonotype appeared a few times. The rearrangement links TRBV6-1 to TRBJ2-7; the D is unclear. The CDR3 has 13 amino acids. Germline assignment: CDR1 MNHNS and CDR2 SASEGT. The V end lost 7 bases, the J end lost 2 bases, and 12 bases lay between the germline ends. The CDR3 spells CASIRTEAYEQYF. CDR3 sequence (DNA): TGTGCCAGCATCCGGACCGAAGCCTACGAGCAGTACTTC.

This clonotype appeared a few times. V and J are TRBV5-1 and TRBJ2-3; TRBD1 might be the D (6 bases). Germline lookup yields CDR1 SGHRS and CDR2 YFSETQ. There are 16 residues in the CDR3. Trimming pared 4 bases from V and 0 bases from J, leaving 15 bases between. CDR3 nucleotides: TGCGCCAGCAGCGCCAGACAGGTTTCTAGCACAGATACGCAGTATTTT. Protein: CASSARQVSSTDTQYF.

This clonotype was recorded at least ten times. The CDR3 loop reads CASSLVAGPTEAFF. In DNA form, the CDR3 reads TGTGCCAGCAGCTTAGTGGCAGGGCCCACTGAAGCTTTCTTT. The chain has TRBV7-8 and TRBJ1-1; possibly TRBD1 for D (5 bases). V lost 1 base and J 4 bases, leaving 10 bases between the germline ends. The CDR3 is 14 amino acids. The germline V gene has CDR1 SGHVS and CDR2 FQNEAQ.

This clonotype came up many times. The genes are TRBV20-1 and TRBJ2-7; 8 bases align to TRBD2. Germline CDR1 and CDR2: DFQATT and SNEGSKA (reference sequence). The CDR3 has 13 amino acids. J was trimmed by 6 bases and V by 1 base; bases with no gene match: 5. DNA for the CDR3: TGCAGTGCTAGAGTAGCGGGGTTGGCCGAGCAGTACTTC. Translation: CSARVAGLAEQYF.